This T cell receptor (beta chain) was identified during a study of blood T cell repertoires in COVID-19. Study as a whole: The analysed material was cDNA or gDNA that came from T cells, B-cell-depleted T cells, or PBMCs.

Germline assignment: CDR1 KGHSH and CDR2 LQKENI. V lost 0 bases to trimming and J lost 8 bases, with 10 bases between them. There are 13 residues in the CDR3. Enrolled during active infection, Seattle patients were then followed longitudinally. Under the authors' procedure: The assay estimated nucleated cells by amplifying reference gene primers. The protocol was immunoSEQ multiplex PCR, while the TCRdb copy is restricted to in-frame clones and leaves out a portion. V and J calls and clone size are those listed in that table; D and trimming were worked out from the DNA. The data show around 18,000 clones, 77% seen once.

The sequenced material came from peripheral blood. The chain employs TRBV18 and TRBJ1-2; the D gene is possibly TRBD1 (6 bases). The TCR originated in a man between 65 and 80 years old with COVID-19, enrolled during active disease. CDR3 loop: CASSPPGGLGYTF. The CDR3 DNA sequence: TGTGCCAGCTCACCACCGGGGGGGCTGGGCTACACCTTC.